This TCR beta chain was observed in a study of cytomegalovirus exposure and HLA in healthy donors. About the study: The 120 validation repertoires used the same platform as the approximately 700 first-cohort repertoires (as reported by a later analysis).

The donors formed part of the approximately 120-subject validation cohort, distinct from the roughly 700-subject first cohort. The study, taken as a whole, reports: It was confirmed in vitro that a few of the CMV-associated chains were specific for CMV antigens. Subsequent analysis of the 95 to 150 validation repertoires found a tendency for first-cohort TCR clusters to co-occur.

Comment on this clone: Its antigen is still unknown.

Using immunoSEQ multiplex PCR, the repertoire was profiled, and TCRdb retains in-frame clones only, with some absent. This repertoire shows roughly 330,000 clones, roughly 90% found once; its top ten account for 0.95% to 1.5%. Per the germline V gene, CDR1 is KGHSH and CDR2 is LQKENI. V was trimmed by 2 bases and J by 4 bases, leaving 21 bases between them. CDR3 length: 17 amino acids. Sequencing was performed on PBMCs. The chain combines TRBV18 with TRBJ2-7; either TRBD1 or TRBD2 may supply D (5 bases each). The receptor comes from a woman in her twenties or thirties in good health and CMV-seropositive. DNA of the CDR3: TGTGCCAGCTCACCATTACCCCCGGGGCTTGTAGGGTACGAGCAGTACTTC. Protein product: CASSPLPPGLVGYEQYF.